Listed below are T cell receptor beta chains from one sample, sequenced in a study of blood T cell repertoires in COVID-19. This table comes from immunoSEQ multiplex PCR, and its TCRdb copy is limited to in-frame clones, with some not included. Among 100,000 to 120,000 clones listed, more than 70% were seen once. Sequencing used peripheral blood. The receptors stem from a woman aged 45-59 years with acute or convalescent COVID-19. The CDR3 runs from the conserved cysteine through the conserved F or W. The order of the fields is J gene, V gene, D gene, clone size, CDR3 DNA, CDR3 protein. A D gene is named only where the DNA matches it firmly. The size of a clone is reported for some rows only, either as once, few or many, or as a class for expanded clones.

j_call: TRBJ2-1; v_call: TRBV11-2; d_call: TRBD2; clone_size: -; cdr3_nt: TGTGCCAGCAATCATTATACCGGGACTAGCGGCAATGAGCAGTTCTTC; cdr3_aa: CASNHYTGTSGNEQFF
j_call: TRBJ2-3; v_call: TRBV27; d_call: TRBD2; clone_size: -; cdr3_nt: TGTGCCAGCAGTCTCGGACTAGCGGGAGCCACAGATACGCAGTATTTT; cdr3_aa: CASSLGLAGATDTQYF
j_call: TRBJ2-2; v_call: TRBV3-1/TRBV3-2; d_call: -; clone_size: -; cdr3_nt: TGTGCCAGCAGCCAAGGACTCCTGACAGCCGGGGAGCTGTTTTTT; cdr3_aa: CASSQGLLTAGELFF
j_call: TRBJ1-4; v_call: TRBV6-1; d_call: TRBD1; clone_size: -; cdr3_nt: TGTGCCAGCAGTGAAGGGGGGACAGCTTATGAAAAACTGTTTTTT; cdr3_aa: CASSEGGTAYEKLFF
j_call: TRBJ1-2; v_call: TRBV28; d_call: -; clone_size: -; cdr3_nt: TGTGCCACCTCCTCGGCTAACTATGGCTACACCTTC; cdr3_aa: CATSSANYGYTF
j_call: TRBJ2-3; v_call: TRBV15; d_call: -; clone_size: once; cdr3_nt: TGTGCCACCAGCAAGGGGGACAGCACAGATACGCAGTATTTT; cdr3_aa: CATSKGDSTDTQYF
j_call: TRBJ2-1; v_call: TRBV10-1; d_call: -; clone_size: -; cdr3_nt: TGCGCCAGCAGTCTATTAAAGGGGAAAAATGAGCAGTTCTTC; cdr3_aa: CASSLLKGKNEQFF
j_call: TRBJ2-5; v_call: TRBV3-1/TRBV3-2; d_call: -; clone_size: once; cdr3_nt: TGTGCCAGTGGAGGGGGAGGGGAGACCCAGTACTTC; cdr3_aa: CASGGGGETQYF
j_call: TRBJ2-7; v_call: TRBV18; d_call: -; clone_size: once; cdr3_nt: TGTGCCAGCTCACAGAATCAGGGAGGCGAGCAGTACTTC; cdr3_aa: CASSQNQGGEQYF
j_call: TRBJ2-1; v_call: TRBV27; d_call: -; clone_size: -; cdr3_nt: TGTGCCAGCAGCTCCCGAGAAAGCGGTTCCTACAATGAGCAGTTCTTC; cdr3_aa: CASSSRESGSYNEQFF
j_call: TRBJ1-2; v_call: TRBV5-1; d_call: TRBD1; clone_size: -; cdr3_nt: TGCGCCAGCAGCTTAAGGGGGCGCGGGAATGGCTACACCTTC; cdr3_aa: CASSLRGRGNGYTF
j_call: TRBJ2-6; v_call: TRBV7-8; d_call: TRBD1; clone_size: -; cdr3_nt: TGTGCCAGCAGCCCCAGGGACAGGGGGCTTGGGGCCAACGTCCTGACTTTC; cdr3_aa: CASSPRDRGLGANVLTF
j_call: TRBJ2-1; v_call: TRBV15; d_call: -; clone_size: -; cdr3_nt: TGTGCCACCAGCAGAATCGGGATGAACTCCTACAATGAGCAGTTCTTC; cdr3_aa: CATSRIGMNSYNEQFF
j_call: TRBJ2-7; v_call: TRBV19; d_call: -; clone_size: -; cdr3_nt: TGTGCCAGTAGTACCGGACAGCAACGAAACGAGCAGTACTTC; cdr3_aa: CASSTGQQRNEQYF
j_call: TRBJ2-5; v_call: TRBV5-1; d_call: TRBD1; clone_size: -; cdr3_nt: TGCGCCAGCAGCTTGGCCGGGACAGGGGCGGGGACCCAGTACTTC; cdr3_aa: CASSLAGTGAGTQYF
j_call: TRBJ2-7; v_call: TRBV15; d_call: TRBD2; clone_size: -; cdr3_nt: TGTGCCACCAGCAGGGCTCTGGGGCAGCGGGAGGGGGACTACGAGCAGTACTTC; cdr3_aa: CATSRALGQREGDYEQYF
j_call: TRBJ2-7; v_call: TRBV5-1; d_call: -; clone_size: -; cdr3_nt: TGCGCCAGCAGCCCCGGGACAAGTAACTACGAGCAGTACTTC; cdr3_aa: CASSPGTSNYEQYF
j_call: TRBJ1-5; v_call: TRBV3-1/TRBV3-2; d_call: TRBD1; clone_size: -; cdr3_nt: TGTGCCAGCAGTTTCAGGGGGAGGCAGCCCCAGCATTTT; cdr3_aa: CASSFRGRQPQHF
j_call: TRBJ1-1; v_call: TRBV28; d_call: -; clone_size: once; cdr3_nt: TGTGCCACATTCGACACGAACACTGAAGCTTTCTTT; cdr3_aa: CATFDTNTEAFF
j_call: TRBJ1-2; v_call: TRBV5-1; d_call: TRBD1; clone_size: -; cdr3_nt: TGCGCCAGCAGCTTGGAAAGGGTACAGGGGGCGGTCTATGGCTACACCTTC; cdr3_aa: CASSLERVQGAVYGYTF
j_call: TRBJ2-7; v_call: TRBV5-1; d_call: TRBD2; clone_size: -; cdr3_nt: TGCGCCAGCAGCTTGGCTAAGGTAGCGGGAACCTACGAGCAGTACTTC; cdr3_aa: CASSLAKVAGTYEQYF
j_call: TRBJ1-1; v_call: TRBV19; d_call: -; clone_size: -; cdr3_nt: TGTGCCAGTAGCGTCAGGGGCCCGAACACTGAAGCTTTCTTT; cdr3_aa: CASSVRGPNTEAFF
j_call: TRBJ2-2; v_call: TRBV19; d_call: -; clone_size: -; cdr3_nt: TGTGCCAGTAGCATCTATAGGAACACCGGGGAGCTGTTTTTT; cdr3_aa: CASSIYRNTGELFF
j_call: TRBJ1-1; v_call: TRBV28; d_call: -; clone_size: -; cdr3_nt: TGTGCCAGCAGCCCGGGGGGCGTGAACACTGAAGCTTTCTTT; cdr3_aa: CASSPGGVNTEAFF
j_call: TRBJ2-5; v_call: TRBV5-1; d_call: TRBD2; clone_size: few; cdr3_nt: TGCGCCAGCAGCTTTCCTAGCGGGGGTCTAGCGAGGGAGACCCAGTACTTC; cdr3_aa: CASSFPSGGLARETQYF
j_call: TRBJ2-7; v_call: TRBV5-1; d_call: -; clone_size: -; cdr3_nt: TGCGCCAGCAGCGAGGACTACGAGCAGTACTTC; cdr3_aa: CASSEDYEQYF
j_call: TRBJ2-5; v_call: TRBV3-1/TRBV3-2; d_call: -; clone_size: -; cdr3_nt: TGTGCCAGCAGCCAAGACCAGAGGTACCAAGAGACCCAGTACTTC; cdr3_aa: CASSQDQRYQETQYF
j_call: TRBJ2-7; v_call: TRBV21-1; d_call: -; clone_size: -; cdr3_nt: TGTGCCAGCAGCAAAGGCCCGGCCGGGGGTTCCTACGAGCAGTACTTC; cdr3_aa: CASSKGPAGGSYEQYF
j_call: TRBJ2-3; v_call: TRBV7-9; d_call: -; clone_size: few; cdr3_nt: TGTGCCATCCCAAGTCCGGAGGGGGCAACAGATACGCAGTATTTT; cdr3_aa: CAIPSPEGATDTQYF
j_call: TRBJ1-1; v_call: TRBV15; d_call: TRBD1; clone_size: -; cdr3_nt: TGTGCCACCAGCAGAGTTTTCTCCGGGACAGGATGGGGAGGAGAAGCTTTCTTT; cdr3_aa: CATSRVFSGTGWGGEAFF
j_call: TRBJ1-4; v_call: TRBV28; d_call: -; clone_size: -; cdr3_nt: TGTGCCACAGGAGGTGGAGCAGAAAAACTGTTTTTT; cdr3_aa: CATGGGAEKLFF
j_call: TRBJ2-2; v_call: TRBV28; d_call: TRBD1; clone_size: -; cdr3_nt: TGTGCCAGCAGCCATGGACAGGGCACAGACACCGGGGAGCTGTTTTTT; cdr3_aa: CASSHGQGTDTGELFF